This T cell receptor (beta chain) was captured in a study of brain T cells in children with intractable seizures. With regard to this clone: Its antigen remains unidentified.

Time point in this sample: blood from clinic visit 5 months post-surgery; TSC patient then seizure free. Only cases whose brain tissue showed the highest T cell transcript signatures were sequenced. Before surgery, patients took at least one anti-epileptic drug. This CDR3 is built from 14 residues. Germline values: CDR1 SGHDN, CDR2 FVKESK. Trimming shortened V by 3 bases and J by 8 bases, and 16 bases separated the two germline ends. This table comes from immunoSEQ multiplex PCR, and its TCRdb copy is limited to in-frame clones, with some not included. The table includes hundreds of thousands of clones, 93% detected once. Findings and caveats of the study: Absence of clones before surgery may stem from lower sequencing depth.

This receptor was obtained from a boy younger than two with tuberous sclerosis and intractable seizures. The chain is built from TRBV14 and TRBJ1-2; D is unresolved. The sample here was peripheral blood, taken more than 4 months after surgery. The CDR3 is CASSQSRSTSGYTF. CDR3 nucleotide sequence: TGTGCCAGCAGCCAGAGTAGAAGTACGAGCGGCTACACCTTC.